These 23 T cell receptor beta chains were all obtained from the same sample, sequenced in a study of Tregs in tolerant kidney transplant recipients. Related graft donors supplied nonmyeloablative bone marrow transplants, and mixed chimerism was transient. Using immunoSEQ multiplex PCR, the repertoire was profiled, and TCRdb retains in-frame clones only, with some absent. Counted here are 20,000 to 25,000 clones, 81% occurring once; the ten biggest clones make up about 23%. The sequenced sample was CD8+ T cells from blood (PBMCs), obtained 6 months after the transplant. Receptor source: a human patient who received a combined kidney and bone marrow transplant. Part of the T cell pool may stem from the graft donor.

This chain joins TRBV27 and TRBJ2-1; no clear D. The CDR3 contains 15 residues. Germline loops: CDR1 MNHEY, CDR2 SMNVEV (reference sequence). With 2 bases removed from V and 2 bases from J, the gap between germline ends came to 10 bases. CDR3 protein: CASSLRHPTYNEQFF. CDR3 DNA sequence: TGTGCCAGCAGTTTAAGACATCCAACCTACAATGAGCAGTTCTTC.

The chain carries TRBV5-6 and TRBJ2-7; D is undetermined. The V end lost 0 bases, the J end lost 3 bases, and 4 bases lay between the germline ends. The CDR3 runs to 12 residues. Per germline, CDR1 SGHDT and CDR2 YYEEEE. CDR3 bases: TGTGCCAGCAGCTTGGCGGTCTACGAGCAGTACTTC. Residues: CASSLAVYEQYF.

The chain is built from TRBV2 and TRBJ1-1; D may be TRBD1 (6 bases). Deletions cut 9 bases from V and 8 bases from J, with 13 bases between. In germline, CDR1 is SNHLY, CDR2 FYNNEI. The CDR3 has 11 amino acids. CDR3 coding DNA: TGTGCCAGGTCTCTACAGGGCGAAGCTTTCTTT. It specifies CARSLQGEAFF.

The chain has TRBV19 and TRBJ2-7; D may be TRBD2 (7 bases). The CDR3 runs 14 residues. V was shortened by 3 bases and J by 4 bases, with 13 bases between the two germline ends. Germline-derived CDR1 and CDR2 are LNHDA and SQIVND (reference sequence). CDR3 region: CASSMGGGGYEQYF. The CDR3 DNA reads as TGTGCCAGTAGTATGGGAGGGGGAGGGTACGAGCAGTACTTC.

A single count supports this clone. This chain connects TRBV9 to TRBJ1-3; 8 nucleotides agree with TRBD1. V was pared by 4 bases and J by 2 bases, with 20 bases of the junction left unmatched. CDR3 size: 20 residues. Germline V gives CDR1 SGDLS, CDR2 YYNGEE. CDR3 residues: CASSLRVMEDRALTGNTIYF. The CDR3 nucleotides are TGTGCCAGCAGCCTTCGGGTTATGGAGGACAGGGCACTCACTGGAAACACCATATATTTT.

This sequence joins TRBV12-5 and TRBJ2-3, with a possible D match to TRBD2 (6 bases). Germline V CDR1 and CDR2: LGHNT, FRNRAP. The V gene lost 5 bases and the J gene lost 1 base, with 16 bases spanning the gap. The CDR3 spans 16 residues. The CDR3 DNA follows: TGTGCTAGTGGTCCCGCGGGGCCAGGACGCACAGATACGCAGTATTTT. This sequence encodes CASGPAGPGRTDTQYF.

V usage is TRBV4-2 and J usage is TRBJ2-1, with 7 bases fitting TRBD2. CDR3 size: 15 residues. J gave up 7 bases and V 4 bases, and 10 bases lay outside the gene matches. CDR1 is LGHNA, CDR2 YNFKEQ, per germline. The CDR3 region has the DNA TGTGCCAGCAGCCGTCAGCGGGGCCATTCAAATGAGCAGTTCTTC. Its protein is CASSRQRGHSNEQFF.

The chain is built from TRBV7-3 and TRBJ2-7, with TRBD1 matching 12 bases. The V gene's germline CDR1 is SGHTA and CDR2 FQGTGA. This CDR3 has 15 residues. V shed 4 bases, J shed 5 bases, and the junction held 6 bases outside the gene matches. This chain's CDR3 is CASSWGTGGSDEQYF. Written as DNA, the CDR3 is TGTGCCAGCAGCTGGGGGACAGGGGGCTCGGACGAGCAGTACTTC.

This clone was recorded once. The V gene is TRBV7-6, the J gene TRBJ2-1, with 10 positions matching TRBD2. V dropped 4 bases and J dropped 6; count of bases not matched to a gene: 6. The CDR3 has 15 residues. Germline CDR1 is SGHVS and CDR2 is FNYEAQ. CDR3 sequence: CASSSLAGPVNEQFF. For the CDR3, the DNA is TGTGCCAGCAGCTCACTAGCGGGGCCGGTCAATGAGCAGTTCTTC.

The chain combines TRBV9 with TRBJ1-3, with a weak D call TRBD1 (5 bases). CDR3 length: 17 residues. CDR1 is SGDLS and CDR2 is YYNGEE in the germline V gene. The germline V and J ends were trimmed by 3 bases and 0 bases, with 16 bases remaining between them. This chain's CDR3 is CASSAAGRERSGNTIYF. CDR3 nucleotides: TGTGCCAGCAGCGCAGCAGGGAGGGAACGCTCTGGAAACACCATATATTTT.

The chain joins TRBV7-2 to TRBJ2-7; a possible D gene is TRBD1 (6 bases). The CDR3 runs 16 residues. CDR1 is SGHTA and CDR2 is FQGNSA in the germline V gene. Between the trimmed V and J ends, which lost 1 base and 2 bases, there was a span of 15 bases. CDR3 coding DNA: TGTGCCAGCAGCTTAGGGACAGCTCGTAGTACCTACGAGCAGTACTTC. It is translated as CASSLGTARSTYEQYF.

The chain carries TRBV6-4 and TRBJ2-1; TRBD2 matches 12 bases. CDR3 length: 20 amino acids. V shed 0 bases and J 0 bases; nucleotides not matched to a gene: 9. Germline V gives CDR1 MRHNA, CDR2 SNTAGT. CDR3 residues: CASSDSSTSGGCPSYNEQFF. The CDR3 coding sequence is TGTGCCAGCAGTGACTCGTCTACTAGCGGGGGGTGTCCCTCCTACAATGAGCAGTTCTTC.

This clone was found a few times. V and J are TRBV28 and TRBJ2-7; 8 positions match TRBD2. The CDR3 extends over 14 amino acids. V shed 5 bases and J 4 bases; nucleotides not matched to a gene: 7. Germline lookup yields CDR1 MDHEN and CDR2 SYDVKM. The DNA for the CDR3 is TGTGCCAGCAGTCGTCGGGGGGGCGGGTACGAGCAGTACTTC. This translates into CASSRRGGGYEQYF.

The chain employs TRBV27 and TRBJ2-5; tentatively, D is TRBD1 (5 bases). The J call may be faulty, since TRBJ2-7 better matches the DNA end. The germline CDR1 and CDR2 sequences are MNHEY and SMNVEV (reference sequence). CDR3 length: 13 residues. The CDR3 DNA reads TGTGCCAGCAGTTTATCAGGGGCCCACGAGCAGTACTTC. Translation: CASSLSGAHEQYF.

For this clone: The sample carries other DNA sequences with the same CDR3. The CDR3 nucleotides are TGTGCCAGCAGCTTGAAACAGGGTGATAATTCACCCCTCCACTTT. As protein: CASSLKQGDNSPLHF. The gene calls are TRBV5-5 and TRBJ1-6; the D gene is possibly TRBD1 (6 bases). CDR3 size: 15 residues. V was clipped by 1 base and J by 5 bases, with 10 bases between them. Germline V CDR1 and CDR2: SGHKS, YYEKEE (reference sequence).

This clone came up a few times. The rearrangement joins TRBV4-3 to TRBJ2-7, with 9 bases aligning to TRBD1. With V trimmed by 1 base and J by 5 bases, 9 bases remained unmatched. This CDR3 has 16 amino acids. Germline lookup yields CDR1 LGHNA and CDR2 YSLEER. The CDR3 is CASSQAPGQGNHEQYF. The CDR3 DNA reads TGCGCCAGCAGCCAAGCCCCGGGACAGGGCAATCACGAGCAGTACTTC.

This clone was found once. This sequence joins TRBV29-1 and TRBJ2-2; the D gene is possibly TRBD1 (6 bases). The CDR3 is 12 amino acids. V was trimmed by 4 bases and J by 5 bases, leaving 8 bases between them. Per germline, CDR1 SQVTM and CDR2 ANQGSEA. This CDR3 reads CSVAQGTGELFF. Here the CDR3 DNA reads TGCAGCGTTGCACAGGGAACCGGGGAGCTGTTTTTT.

The chain links TRBV13 to TRBJ2-2; D is possibly TRBD2 (6 bases). Germline V gene lookup returns CDR1 PRHDT and CDR2 FYEKMQ (reference sequence). There are 13 residues in the CDR3. Trimming pared 0 bases from V and 7 bases from J, leaving 6 bases between. CDR3 in amino acids: CASSLGGGGELFF. CDR3 sequence (DNA): TGTGCCAGCAGCTTAGGCGGGGGCGGGGAGCTGTTTTTT.

The chain is built from TRBV5-4 and TRBJ1-2; D not resolved. Germline lookup yields CDR1 SGHNT and CDR2 YYREEE (reference sequence). Trimming left V 1 base short and J 7 bases short, with 17 bases between. This CDR3 region has 15 residues. The CDR3 region has the DNA TGTGCCAGCAGCTTGATTGACTCGATCGTCGGTGGCTACACCTTC. Translation gives CASSLIDSIVGGYTF. The variable domain in full, completed from reference TRBV5-4 and TRBJ1-2, reads ETGVTQSPTHLIKTRGQQVTLRCSSQSGHNTVSWYQQALGQGPQFIFQYYREEENGRGNFPPRFSGLQFPNYSSELNVNALELDDSALYLCASSLIDSIVGGYTFGSGTRLTVV.

The rearrangement uses TRBV30 and TRBJ2-5; D is undetermined. Per germline, CDR1 GTSNPN and CDR2 SVGIG (reference sequence). The CDR3 is made up of 14 amino acids. V lost 2 bases and J 5 bases, leaving 15 bases between the germline ends. The DNA for the CDR3 is TGTGCCTGGAGTAAAGGCATTTCCAGGGAGACCCAGTACTTC. Amino acid sequence: CAWSKGISRETQYF.

Note on this clone: An end of the junction differs from the germline gene, which may be a read error. The chain links TRBV30 to TRBJ2-3, with 8 bases that match TRBD2. This CDR3 region has 14 residues. In germline, CDR1 is GTSNPN, CDR2 SVGIG (reference sequence). This CDR3 is CARSIRGGLDTQYF. CDR3 coding DNA: TGTGCCCGGAGTATCCGGGGGGGCCTCGATACGCAGTATTTT.

The gene calls are TRBV29-1 and TRBJ2-1; maybe TRBD1 (6 bases). Deletions cut 1 base from V and 1 base from J, with 11 bases between. The germline V gene encodes CDR1 SQVTM and CDR2 ANQGSEA. This CDR3 has 15 residues. Here the CDR3 reads CSVEATGFSYNEQFF. Here the CDR3 DNA reads TGCAGCGTTGAAGCCACAGGGTTTTCCTACAATGAGCAGTTCTTC.

This clone was observed a few times. This sequence joins TRBV5-4 and TRBJ2-7; TRBD1 might be the D (8 bases). Deletions cut 4 bases from V and 3 bases from J, with 14 bases between. Germline V gene lookup returns CDR1 SGHNT and CDR2 YYREEE (reference sequence). CDR3 length equals 14 residues. The DNA for the CDR3 is TGTGCCAGCAGCGGGGAGGGACAGGTCTACGAGCAGTACTTC. Translating it yields CASSGEGQVYEQYF.